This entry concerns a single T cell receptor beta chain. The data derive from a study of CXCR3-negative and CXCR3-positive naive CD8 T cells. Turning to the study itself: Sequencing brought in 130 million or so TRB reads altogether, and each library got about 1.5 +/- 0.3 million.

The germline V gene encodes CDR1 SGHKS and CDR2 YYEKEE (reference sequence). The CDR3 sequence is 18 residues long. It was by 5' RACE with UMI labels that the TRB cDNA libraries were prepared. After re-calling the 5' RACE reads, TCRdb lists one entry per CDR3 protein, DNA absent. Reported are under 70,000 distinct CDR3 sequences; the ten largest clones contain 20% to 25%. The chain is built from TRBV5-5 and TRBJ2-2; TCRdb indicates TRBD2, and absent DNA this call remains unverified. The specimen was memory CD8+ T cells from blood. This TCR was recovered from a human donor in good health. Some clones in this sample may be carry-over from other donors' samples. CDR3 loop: CASSSKNTSGGPPGELFF.